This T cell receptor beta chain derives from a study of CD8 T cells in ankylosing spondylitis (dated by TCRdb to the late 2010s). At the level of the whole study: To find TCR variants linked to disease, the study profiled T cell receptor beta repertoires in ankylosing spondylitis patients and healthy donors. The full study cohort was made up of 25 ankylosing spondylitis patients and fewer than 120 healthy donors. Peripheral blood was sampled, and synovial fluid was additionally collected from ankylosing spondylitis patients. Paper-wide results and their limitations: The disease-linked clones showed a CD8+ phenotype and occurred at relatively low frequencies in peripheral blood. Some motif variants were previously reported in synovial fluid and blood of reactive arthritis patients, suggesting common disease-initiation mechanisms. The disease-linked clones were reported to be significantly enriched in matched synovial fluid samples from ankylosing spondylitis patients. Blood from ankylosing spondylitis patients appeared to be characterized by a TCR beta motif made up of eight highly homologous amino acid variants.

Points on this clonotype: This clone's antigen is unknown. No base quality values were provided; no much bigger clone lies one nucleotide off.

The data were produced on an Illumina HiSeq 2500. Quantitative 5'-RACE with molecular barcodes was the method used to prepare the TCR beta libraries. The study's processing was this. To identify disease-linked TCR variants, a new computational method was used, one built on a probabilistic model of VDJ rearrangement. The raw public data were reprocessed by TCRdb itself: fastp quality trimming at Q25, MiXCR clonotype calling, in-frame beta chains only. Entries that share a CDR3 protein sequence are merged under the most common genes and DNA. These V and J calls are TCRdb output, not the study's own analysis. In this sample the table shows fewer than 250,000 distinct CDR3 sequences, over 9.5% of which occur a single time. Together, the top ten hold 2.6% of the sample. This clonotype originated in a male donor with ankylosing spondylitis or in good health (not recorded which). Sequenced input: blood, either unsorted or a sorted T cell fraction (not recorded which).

The nucleotide sequence reads TGTGCCAGCAGTTTATATCCTAGCGGGAGAACAGATACGCAGTATTTT. This is translated as CASSLYPSGRTDTQYF. The rearranged chain carries TRBV27 and TRBJ2-3; 10 junctional bases match TRBD2. V lost 1 base and J lost 3 bases, and the count of bases not matched to a germline gene is 4. CDR1 and CDR2 are read off the germline V gene (reference sequence) as MNHEY and SMNVEV. From the cysteine through the phenylalanine, the CDR3 covers 16 amino acids. Only the CDR3 DNA stays, 48 bases, in frame from base 1.